This T cell receptor beta chain was sequenced in a study of technical replicates of blood from a few donors. TCRdb's table, derived via immunoSEQ multiplex PCR, lists solely in-frame clones and lacks some. Here the sample spans tens of thousands of clones, roughly 92% being singletons. What was sequenced was T cells isolated from PBMCs. The sequence was collected from a human donor in good health.

In DNA form, the CDR3 reads TGTGCCTGGAGTGATCTAGCGGGTGGCTACGAGCAGTACTTC. It encodes CAWSDLAGGYEQYF. The rearrangement uses TRBV30 and TRBJ2-7; 8 bases match TRBD2. V was pared by 1 base and J by 3 bases, with 5 bases of the junction left unmatched. CDR1 GTSNPN and CDR2 SVGIG come from the germline V gene (reference sequence). This CDR3 has 14 amino acids.